These 31 T cell receptor beta chains were sequenced from one sample in a study of shared clonotypes between healthy human individuals (dated by TCRdb to the early 2020s). The library was prepared using the immunoSEQ multiplex PCR assay. TCRdb re-hosts the immuneACCESS table, in-frame sequences only. Its copies lack some clones; in the studies checked, an unresolved V gene accounts for under half of them, and the cause for the rest is not known. In all, the sample holds 2 million to 3 million clones, and 80% to 95% of those were seen once. The top ten clonotypes cover about 0.38% of the sample. The sample comprised naive CD4+ T cells from PBMCs. The cell subset or site label of this sample denotes: CD45RA+ positively selected. The receptors here all came from a man aged 18 to 35 in good health. Some clones in this sample may be carry-over from other donors' samples.

Points on this clone: Other DNA sequences of this sample code for an identical CDR3. V usage is TRBV29-1 and J usage is TRBJ2-3, with 12 bases identical to TRBD2. The germline V gene encodes CDR1 SQVTM and CDR2 ANQGSEA. J was trimmed by 2 bases and V by 5 bases; bases with no gene match: 5. This CDR3 contains 15 residues. The DNA for the CDR3 is TGCAGCGTTTCTGGACTAGCGGGACCCACAGATACGCAGTATTTT. It encodes CSVSGLAGPTDTQYF.

The chain couples TRBV28 to TRBJ2-5; 7 bases map to TRBD1. The last part of the DNA fits TRBJ2-7 better; the J call may be wrong. The V gene's germline CDR1 is MDHEN and CDR2 SYDVKM. The CDR3 covers 17 residues. The CDR3 sequence: CASSPLGTGTADYEQYF. The CDR3 DNA is TGTGCCAGCAGTCCGTTGGGAACCGGGACAGCCGATTACGAGCAGTACTTC.

CDR3 DNA sequence: TGTGCCAGCGGGGTAGCGGGAGGGTACGAGCAGTACTTC. Translating gives CASGVAGGYEQYF. The chain is built from TRBV7-2 and TRBJ2-7; 11 bases align to TRBD2. Germline V gene lookup returns CDR1 SGHTA and CDR2 FQGNSA. With 8 bases clipped from V and 4 bases from J, the junction kept 4 bases outside the gene matches. The CDR3 covers 13 residues. Filled out from reference TRBV7-2 and TRBJ2-7, the complete variable domain reads GAGVSQSPSNKVTEKGKDVELRCDPISGHTALYWYRQSLGQGLEFLIYFQGNSAPDKSGLPSDRFSAERTGGSVSTLTIQRTQQEDSAVYLCASGVAGGYEQYFGPGTRLTVT.

J is TRBJ2-5 and V is TRBV11-2, with 7 nucleotides matching TRBD2. The CDR3 spans 14 residues. After removal of 5 bases from V and 2 bases from J, the junction contained 5 bases not matched to a gene. In germline, CDR1 is SGHAT, CDR2 FQNNGV. CDR3 sequence (DNA): TGTGCCAGCAGCACCCTTAGCGGGCAAGAGACCCAGTACTTC. It specifies CASSTLSGQETQYF.

V and J are TRBV21-1 and TRBJ2-7; the table's D call, TRBD2, has no DNA check behind it. TRBV21-1 is a pseudogene. The CDR3 contains 16 residues. CDR3 sequence: CASSKAKFEGSTEQYF. CDR3 nucleotide sequence: TGTGCCAGCAGCAAAGCCAAGTTTGAGGGTAGCACCGAGCAGTACTTC.

This clone was recorded once. V usage is TRBV18 and J usage is TRBJ1-1; D is unresolved. The CDR3 loop spans 14 amino acids. V lost 3 bases and J lost 0, with 8 bases in between. CDR1 is KGHSH and CDR2 is LQKENI in the germline V gene. The CDR3 bases are TGTGCCAGCTCACCCTCACGGTTGAACACTGAAGCTTTCTTT. Its translation is CASSPSRLNTEAFF. Based on the CDR3 plus reference TRBV18 and TRBJ1-1, the full variable domain is NAGVMQNPRHLVRRRGQEARLRCSPMKGHSHVYWYRQLPEEGLKFMVYLQKENIIDESGMPKERFSAEFPKEGPSILRIQQVVRGDSAAYFCASSPSRLNTEAFFGQGTRLTVV.

Points on this clone: At the DNA level, this CDR3 is encoded by other sequences in the same sample as well. The chain recombines TRBV10-3 with TRBJ1-1; the D is unclear. This CDR3 has 12 residues. Germline CDR1 is ENHRY and CDR2 is SYGVKD. V was trimmed by 7 bases and J by 0 bases, leaving 6 bases between them. The CDR3 region is CAIKTMNTEAFF. The CDR3 region has the DNA TGTGCCATCAAAACAATGAACACTGAAGCTTTCTTT.

This chain connects TRBV4-1 to TRBJ1-3, with 7 bases fitting TRBD1. Germline V lookup: CDR1 MGHRA, CDR2 YSYEKL. The V gene end was trimmed by 4 bases and the J gene end by 4 bases; junction bases not matched to a gene: 7. This CDR3 spans 15 amino acids. CDR3 loop: CASSRPTGLGNTIYF. CDR3 bases: TGCGCCAGCAGCCGCCCGACAGGGTTGGGAAACACCATATATTTT.

The chain recombines TRBV28 with TRBJ1-4; TRBD1 matches 9 bases. Germline loops: CDR1 MDHEN, CDR2 SYDVKM. The V and J ends lost 6 bases and 5 bases, in that order; junction bases with no gene match: 7. The length of the CDR3 is 15 residues. Here the CDR3 reads CASRIATGGNEKLFF. The DNA for the CDR3 is TGTGCCAGCAGAATTGCGACAGGGGGGAATGAAAAACTGTTTTTT.

This clone was detected once. The chain has TRBV6-5 and TRBJ1-2, with 7 positions matching TRBD1. Germline-derived CDR1 and CDR2 are MNHEY and SVGAGI. The CDR3 consists of 16 residues. The trim removed 0 bases at V and 0 bases at J, leaving 4 bases unmatched. CDR3 nucleotide sequence: TGTGCCAGCAGTTACTCTGGGACAGATCCTAACTATGGCTACACCTTC. The encoded protein is CASSYSGTDPNYGYTF.

The gene calls are TRBV19 and TRBJ1-1; tentatively, D is TRBD1 (6 bases). V lost 8 bases, J lost 1 base, and 20 bases lay in between. CDR3 length equals 16 residues. From germline, CDR1 is LNHDA and CDR2 SQIVND (reference sequence). CDR3 loop: CASSRGGRGWNTEAFF. The CDR3 DNA follows: TGTGCCAGTTCGAGGGGGGGCAGGGGATGGAACACTGAAGCTTTCTTT.

This clone was detected a few times. The V gene is TRBV5-1, the J gene TRBJ1-3; TRBD1 aligns across 8 bases. The CDR3 runs 15 residues. Germline V gene lookup returns CDR1 SGHRS and CDR2 YFSETQ. The ends lost 3 bases at V and 2 bases at J; junction bases unmatched: 4. In DNA, the CDR3 is TGCGCCAGCAGCTGGACGACAGGGGCTGGAAACACCATATATTTT. It codes for CASSWTTGAGNTIYF.

This chain joins TRBV5-1 and TRBJ2-1; 14 bases line up with TRBD2. Germline assignment: CDR1 SGHRS and CDR2 YFSETQ. The CDR3 extends over 15 amino acids. V dropped 4 bases and J dropped 11; count of bases not matched to a gene: 8. The CDR3 sequence is CASSQGLAGGSQQFF. CDR3 sequence (DNA): TGCGCCAGCAGCCAAGGACTAGCGGGAGGAAGCCAGCAGTTCTTC.

This rearrangement joins TRBV6-5 to TRBJ2-4, with D perhaps matching TRBD1 (7 bases). V lost 2 bases and J 9 bases, leaving 11 bases between the germline ends. The CDR3 length is 13 residues. Germline V lookup: CDR1 MNHEY, CDR2 SVGAGI. DNA for the CDR3: TGTGCCAGCAGTTACCGTCAGGGGGGCATTCAGTACTTC. It encodes CASSYRQGGIQYF.

This chain uses TRBV19 with TRBJ1-5, with 9 bases identical to TRBD1. The CDR3 covers 17 residues. V lost 5 bases and J lost 3; bases outside the gene matches: 11. CDR1 is LNHDA and CDR2 is SQIVND in the germline V gene (reference sequence). The CDR3 coding sequence is TGTGCCAGTAGTCCGGGACAGGGAACGAGTCCCAATCAGCCCCAGCATTTT. As protein: CASSPGQGTSPNQPQHF.

This chain joins TRBV30 and TRBJ2-5; 9 bases are shared with TRBD2. The ends lost 1 base at V and 3 bases at J; junction bases unmatched: 6. CDR1 and CDR2 (germline): GTSNPN, SVGIG (reference sequence). The CDR3 is 15 residues long. CDR3 nucleotide sequence: TGTGCCTGGAGTGGGCGGGAGGGGAATAAAGAGACCCAGTACTTC. Amino acid sequence: CAWSGREGNKETQYF.

A word on this clone: One end of the junction fails to match germline, which may point to a read error. This chain joins TRBV9 and TRBJ1-2; possible D gene TRBD1, 5 bases. This CDR3 region has 15 residues. Looked up from germline, CDR1 is SGDLS and CDR2 is YYNGEE. CDR3 in DNA: TGTGCCAGCGGCGTAGGGGTGCCTCAGAACTATGGCTACACCTTC. Its translation: CASGVGVPQNYGYTF.

The chain joins TRBV19 to TRBJ1-4, with D hard to call. CDR1 is LNHDA and CDR2 is SQIVND in the germline V gene (reference sequence). V lost 3 bases to trimming and J lost 8 bases, with 13 bases between them. The CDR3 sequence is 14 residues long. CDR3 sequence (DNA): TGTGCCAGTAGTATGGGCGGTCTGGGCGAAAAACTGTTTTTT. Translating gives CASSMGGLGEKLFF.

The chain recombines TRBV27 with TRBJ2-1; TRBD1 matches 10 bases. The CDR3 has 14 amino acids. The germline gives CDR1 MNHEY, CDR2 SMNVEV (reference sequence). V lost 5 bases, J lost 8 bases, and 6 bases stayed unmatched. For the CDR3, the DNA is TGTGCCAGCAGTCCGGGACAGGGGCTACATGAGCAGTTCTTC. As protein: CASSPGQGLHEQFF.

The chain combines TRBV7-2 with TRBJ2-1; maybe TRBD2 (6 bases). The V end lost 6 bases, the J end lost 10 bases, and 19 bases lay between the germline ends. CDR1 is SGHTA and CDR2 is FQGNSA in the germline V gene. The CDR3 is 14 amino acids. The CDR3 DNA reads TGTGCCAGCAGGTACGGTAGACTAGTCGGAGAGCAGTTCTTC. Protein product: CASRYGRLVGEQFF.

Concerning this clone: Mismatch with germline at one junction end may stem from a read error. The V and J genes are TRBV27 and TRBJ1-2, with D possibly being TRBD1 (6 bases). This CDR3 is 15 amino acids long. Per the germline V gene, CDR1 is MNHEY and CDR2 is SMNVEV (reference sequence). CDR3 region: CVSSTTDSTNYGYTF. The CDR3 bases are TGTGTCAGCAGTACCACGGACAGCACTAACTATGGCTACACCTTC.

V usage is TRBV27 and J usage is TRBJ1-5; D ambiguous. Trimming removed 5 bases at V and 4 bases at J, with 12 bases between. The CDR3 has 14 residues. Germline V gene data show CDR1 as MNHEY and CDR2 as SMNVEV (reference sequence). The CDR3 DNA reads as TGTGCCAGCAGTGACCGGGCCCCTAATCAGCCCCAGCATTTT. This sequence encodes CASSDRAPNQPQHF.

The chain combines TRBV28 with TRBJ1-5, with 10 bases fitting TRBD1. Unmatched junction bases numbered 2, after V lost 4 bases and J lost 5 bases. CDR1 is MDHEN, CDR2 SYDVKM, per germline. This CDR3 has 14 residues. The CDR3 sequence is CASSYGTGDQPQHF. The DNA of the CDR3 is TGTGCCAGCAGTTACGGGACAGGGGATCAGCCCCAGCATTTT. Drawing the rest from reference TRBV28 and TRBJ1-5, the complete variable domain is DVKVTQSSRYLVKRTGEKVFLECVQDMDHENMFWYRQDPGLGLRLIYFSYDVKMKEKGDIPEGYSVSREKKERFSLILESASTNQTSMYLCASSYGTGDQPQHFGDGTRLSIL.

This chain uses TRBV28 with TRBJ1-4, with D hard to call. Germline V gene data show CDR1 as MDHEN and CDR2 as SYDVKM. CDR3 length equals 16 residues. V lost 2 bases to trimming and J lost 8 bases, with 18 bases between them. Written as DNA, the CDR3 is TGTGCCAGCAGTTTACCCTCCGGCGGCCGGAGGGAAAAACTGTTTTTT. Encoded protein: CASSLPSGGRREKLFF.

This chain uses TRBV7-2 with TRBJ1-5, with D possibly matching TRBD1 (6 bases). This CDR3 has 16 residues. Trimming stripped 2 bases from V and 1 base from J, with 12 bases between. CDR1 is SGHTA, CDR2 FQGNSA, per germline. CDR3 coding DNA: TGTGCCAGCAGCTTATTTCGGGGGCTAAGCAATCAGCCCCAGCATTTT. Its protein product is CASSLFRGLSNQPQHF.

This clone was recorded once. The gene calls are TRBV5-1 and TRBJ2-1, with D perhaps matching TRBD2 (7 bases). CDR1 and CDR2 (germline): SGHRS, YFSETQ. Between the trimmed V and J ends, which lost 4 bases and 7 bases, there was a span of 24 bases. The length of the CDR3 is 17 residues. The CDR3 DNA follows: TGCGCCAGCAGCACCAAAGACAGGAGCCTTAGCGGGAATGAGCAGTTCTTC. This gives the protein CASSTKDRSLSGNEQFF.

The chain combines TRBV28 with TRBJ1-4; TRBD1 aligns across 9 bases. CDR3 length: 16 residues. With V trimmed by 2 bases and J by 7 bases, 8 bases remained unmatched. CDR1 and CDR2 from the germline V gene are MDHEN and SYDVKM. This CDR3 reads CASSLRVGTGSEKLFF. The CDR3 DNA reads as TGTGCCAGCAGTTTACGGGTGGGGACAGGGAGTGAAAAACTGTTTTTT.

This clone showed up just once. This chain joins TRBV5-1 and TRBJ2-1; D might be TRBD2 (6 bases). Germline loops: CDR1 SGHRS, CDR2 YFSETQ. The V end was cut by 7 bases, the J end by 4 bases, with 18 bases between. There are 15 residues in the CDR3. CDR3 sequence reads: CASGMGGIGYNEQFF. DNA of the CDR3: TGCGCCAGCGGAATGGGGGGAATTGGGTACAATGAGCAGTTCTTC.

The genes are TRBV28 and TRBJ2-3; D remains unclear. CDR1 is MDHEN, CDR2 SYDVKM, per germline. The CDR3 runs 11 residues. V was trimmed by 6 bases and J by 3 bases, leaving 4 bases between them. The chain's CDR3 is CASSQTDTQYF. The CDR3 DNA reads TGTGCCAGCAGCCAAACAGATACGCAGTATTTT.

The table lists this clone with a few counts. Other nucleotide sequences from this sample produce the same CDR3. CDR3 DNA: TGCGCCAGCAGCTTACTAGCGACGAACACCGGGGAGCTGTTTTTT. As protein: CASSLLATNTGELFF. The V and J genes are TRBV5-1 and TRBJ2-2; 7 bases fit TRBD2. V lost 2 bases to trimming and J lost 0 bases; unmatched junction nucleotides: 1. The length of the CDR3 is 15 residues. Per the germline V gene, CDR1 is SGHRS and CDR2 is YFSETQ.

The chain employs TRBV9 and TRBJ1-2; possibly TRBD1 for D (6 bases). V lost 5 bases to trimming and J lost 4 bases, with 12 bases between them. Germline CDR1 reads SGDLS; CDR2 reads YYNGEE. The CDR3 extends over 13 amino acids. In nucleotides, the CDR3 is TGTGCCAGCAGTGGGGGCTCATCCTATGGCTACACCTTC. It is translated as CASSGGSSYGYTF.